What follows are 24 T cell receptor beta chains derived from one specimen sequenced in a study of low-dose radiotherapy and immunotherapy resistance in tumors. Time point reported: after trial treatment. Indicated treatment: LDRT plus nivolumab, ipilimumab, low-dose cyclophosphamide and aspirin (RACIN trial). Primers used for first-strand cDNA, a TRAV- and TRBV-specific set, covered both alpha and beta chains. For amplifying TCRs, the PCR ran for roughly 20 cycles with Phusion, which was used together with a constant-region primer and the adapter on the V primers. TCRdb re-analysed the reads in MiXCR, keeping a single row per CDR3 protein. This table holds 95,000 to 100,000 distinct CDR3 sequences, around 21% found once. The starting material was PBMCs, obtained after low-dose radiotherapy plus immunotherapy. The receptors here all came from a male donor with prostate cancer.

At least ten counts were recorded for this clonotype. The V gene is TRBV2, the J gene TRBJ2-3; unclear D gene. The CDR3 has 13 residues. With 2 bases removed from V and 1 base from J, the gap between germline ends came to 4 bases. CDR1 and CDR2 (germline): SNHLY, FYNNEI. CDR3 nucleotide sequence: TGTGCCAGCAGTGAATTAGGCACAGATACGCAGTATTTT. Translated, it gives CASSELGTDTQYF.

This clonotype occurred a few times. CDR3 region: CASRLHSDREAFF. The CDR3 bases are TGTGCCAGCAGACTACACAGTGACCGTGAAGCTTTCTTT. The chain combines TRBV27 with TRBJ1-1; no reliable D call. CDR1 MNHEY and CDR2 SMNVEV come from the germline V gene (reference sequence). The CDR3 loop spans 13 amino acids. With 6 bases removed from V and 7 bases from J, the gap between germline ends came to 15 bases.

This clonotype was detected ten times or more. J is TRBJ2-3 and V is TRBV29-1; D remains unclear. CDR1 and CDR2 (germline): SQVTM, ANQGSEA. V dropped 5 bases and J dropped 3 bases, with 9 bases sitting between them. The CDR3 is made up of 12 amino acids. The CDR3 DNA follows: TGCAGCGTTCGTAGCATGACAGATACGCAGTATTTT. As protein: CSVRSMTDTQYF.

The sample holds a few counts of this clonotype. J is TRBJ2-7 and V is TRBV19; TRBD2 aligns across 7 bases. V was clipped by 0 bases and J by 9 bases; unmatched bases: 5. The CDR3 length is 13 residues. Germline values: CDR1 LNHDA, CDR2 SQIVND (reference sequence). As DNA, the CDR3 is TGTGCCAGTAGTATAGATCCGGGAGGAGCGCAGTACTTC. As protein: CASSIDPGGAQYF. Filled out from reference TRBV19 and TRBJ2-7, the complete variable domain reads DGGITQSPKYLFRKEGQNVTLSCEQNLNHDAMYWYRQDPGQGLRLIYYSQIVNDFQKGDIAEGYSVSREKKESFPLTVTSAQKNPTAFYLCASSIDPGGAQYFGPGTRLTVT.

The chain is built from TRBV2 and TRBJ2-7; 10 bases map to TRBD1. The V gene end was trimmed by 3 bases and the J gene end by 1 base; junction bases not matched to a gene: 6. Germline loops: CDR1 SNHLY, CDR2 FYNNEI. The CDR3 extends over 16 amino acids. The chain's CDR3 is CASSDWGQGKSYEQYF. CDR3 nucleotide sequence: TGTGCCAGCAGTGATTGGGGACAGGGGAAATCCTACGAGCAGTACTTC.

At least ten counts were recorded for this clonotype. The CDR3 sequence is CASSQTSGGFSNIQYF. The DNA for the CDR3 is TGTGCCAGCAGCCAAACTAGCGGGGGGTTCAGTAACATTCAGTACTTC. The rearrangement links TRBV5-3 to TRBJ2-4, with 12 nucleotides matching TRBD2. TRBV5-3 is designated an ORF whose function remains uncertain. CDR3 length equals 16 residues. The V and J ends lost 8 bases and 7 bases, in that order; junction bases with no gene match: 13.

V is TRBV16 and J is TRBJ2-6; D ambiguous. This CDR3 has 15 amino acids. Germline V CDR1 and CDR2: KGHSY, FQNENV. V gave up 4 bases and J gave up 0 bases, with 7 bases separating them. This CDR3 is CASSPPSSGANVLTF. The CDR3 DNA reads TGTGCCAGCAGCCCTCCCAGCTCTGGGGCCAACGTCCTGACTTTC.

At least ten counts were recorded for this clonotype. The rearrangement links TRBV10-3 to TRBJ2-7; D is uncertain. CDR3 length equals 11 residues. Germline V lookup: CDR1 ENHRY, CDR2 SYGVKD. V was clipped by 4 bases and J by 3 bases, with 4 bases between them. DNA of the CDR3: TGTGCCATCAGTGTGGGCTACGAGCAGTACTTC. This translates into CAISVGYEQYF.

This clonotype was seen ten or more times. V usage is TRBV10-2 and J usage is TRBJ2-1; 11 positions agree with TRBD2. The CDR3 runs 14 residues. The J segment lost 4 bases and the V segment lost 8 bases, leaving 4 bases of the junction unmatched. CDR1 WSHSY and CDR2 SAAADI come from the germline V gene. CDR3 sequence: CASALAGGYNEQFF. As DNA, the CDR3 is TGCGCCAGCGCCCTAGCGGGGGGATACAATGAGCAGTTCTTC.

This clonotype was counted at least ten times. The CDR3 reads CATGTGNDEQYF. The CDR3 nucleotides read TGTGCCACCGGGACAGGGAATGACGAGCAGTACTTC. J is TRBJ2-7 and V is TRBV10-3, with TRBD1 matching 9 bases. This CDR3 comprises 12 residues. CDR1 ENHRY and CDR2 SYGVKD come from the germline V gene. Unmatched junction bases numbered 6, after V lost 10 bases and J lost 5 bases.

This clonotype was detected many times. The J gene is TRBJ1-2, the V gene TRBV5-4; TRBD1 might be the D (6 bases). The CDR3 has 14 amino acids. CDR1 is SGHNT, CDR2 YYREEE, per germline (reference sequence). Trimming cost V 4 bases and J 4 bases, with 14 bases left between them. CDR3 sequence reads: CASSPTGSGYGYTF. Here the CDR3 DNA reads TGTGCCAGCAGCCCCACAGGGAGTGGCTATGGCTACACCTTC.

This clonotype appeared a few times. A read error is likely here: a far larger clone is one base away. The chain is built from TRBV5-6 and TRBJ2-1; the match to TRBD2 covers 8 bases. Per germline, CDR1 SGHDT and CDR2 YYEEEE. CDR3 length: 14 residues. Losses at the gene ends were 4 bases for V and 10 bases for J; bases not matched to a gene: 10. This chain's CDR3 is CASSPAGGPREQFF. The CDR3 DNA follows: TGTGCCAGCAGCCCCGCGGGGGGACCCCGCGAGCAGTTCTTC. Looking up the rest from reference TRBV5-6 and TRBJ2-1 gives the full variable domain: DAGVTQSPTHLIKTRGQQVTLRCSPKSGHDTVSWYQQALGQGPQFIFQYYEEEERQRGNFPDRFSGHQFPNYSSELNVNALLLGDSALYLCASSPAGGPREQFFGPGTRLTVL.

Ten or more counts support this clonotype. This sequence joins TRBV12-3 or TRBV12-4 and TRBJ1-1; tentative D call: TRBD1 (6 bases). This CDR3 has 15 residues. V was cut by 5 bases and J by 4 bases, with 17 bases left in between. CDR3 sequence: CASSLGAWGGTEAFF. The DNA for the CDR3 is TGTGCCAGCAGTCTGGGGGCGTGGGGGGGCACTGAAGCTTTCTTT.

This clonotype was seen many times. This chain links TRBV29-1 with TRBJ2-5; the D gene is possibly TRBD2 (7 bases). The V gene's germline CDR1 is SQVTM and CDR2 ANQGSEA. The CDR3 has 13 amino acids. Deletions cut 6 bases from V and 4 bases from J, with 15 bases between. Here the CDR3 reads CSVGGGTGETQYF. Written as DNA, the CDR3 is TGCAGCGTGGGGGGGGGCACGGGAGAGACCCAGTACTTC.

This clonotype appeared many times. V usage is TRBV27 and J usage is TRBJ2-2; D is unresolved. CDR3 size: 13 residues. CDR1 is MNHEY, CDR2 SMNVEV, per germline (reference sequence). V was clipped by 10 bases and J by 0 bases, with 9 bases between them. The CDR3 DNA sequence: TGTGCCACGTGGGCCCCGAACACCGGGGAGCTGTTTTTT. Its translation is CATWAPNTGELFF.

The table lists this clonotype with many counts. The genes are TRBV11-3 and TRBJ2-1; 7 nucleotides line up with TRBD1. The V gene end was trimmed by 6 bases and the J gene end by 7 bases; junction bases not matched to a gene: 9. Germline lookup yields CDR1 SGHNT and CDR2 YENEEA. The CDR3 is 14 residues long. The CDR3 nucleotides are TGTGCCAGCAGGCCTAGGGGGCGAAGTAATGAGCAGTTCTTC. It specifies CASRPRGRSNEQFF.

With regard to this clonotype: This may be a read error, as it is one base from a much larger clone. The chain combines TRBV14 with TRBJ2-5; D may be TRBD2 (6 bases). Trimming removed 9 bases at V and 3 bases at J, with 20 bases between. This CDR3 region has 15 residues. Germline CDR1 SGHDN, CDR2 FVKESK. The CDR3 DNA sequence: TGTGCCAGAAGTTCTGGTTGGACGGGGGAAGAGACCCAGTACTTC. This gives the protein CARSSGWTGEETQYF.

The sample holds many counts of this clonotype. The rearrangement links TRBV7-2 to TRBJ1-1; D remains ambiguous. The CDR3 has 17 residues. Trimming stripped 4 bases from V and 5 bases from J, with 23 bases between. CDR1 SGHTA and CDR2 FQGNSA come from the germline V gene. CDR3 in amino acids: CASSSQYRGGRRTEAFF. The CDR3 nucleotides read TGTGCCAGCAGCTCCCAATACAGAGGAGGGAGGAGGACTGAAGCTTTCTTT.

At least ten counts were recorded for this clonotype. The V call is TRBV24-1, the J call TRBJ2-2; D perhaps matches TRBD1 (6 bases). CDR3 length: 15 residues. Germline V lookup: CDR1 KGHDR, CDR2 SFDVKD. Trimming pared 4 bases from V and 0 bases from J, leaving 8 bases between. The CDR3 spells CATSEGQTNTGELFF. In DNA form, the CDR3 reads TGTGCCACCAGTGAGGGACAAACGAACACCGGGGAGCTGTTTTTT.

This clonotype was recorded at least ten times. V is TRBV29-1 and J is TRBJ1-2; 8 bases fit TRBD1. The CDR3 length is 13 residues. Germline CDR1 is SQVTM and CDR2 is ANQGSEA. The trim removed 4 bases at V and 8 bases at J, leaving 9 bases unmatched. CDR3 in DNA: TGCAGCGTTGGAAAAGACAGGGGCGGCGGCTACACCTTC. Its translation is CSVGKDRGGGYTF.

This clonotype was detected ten times or more. The chain uses TRBV2 and TRBJ2-5; D is unclear. V was cut by 0 bases and J by 5 bases, with 10 bases left in between. This CDR3 region has 14 residues. From germline, CDR1 is SNHLY and CDR2 FYNNEI. The CDR3 spells CASSEALRWETQYF. Written as DNA, the CDR3 is TGTGCCAGCAGTGAAGCGCTTCGATGGGAGACCCAGTACTTC. Combining the CDR3 with reference TRBV2 and TRBJ2-5 gives the whole variable domain EPEVTQTPSHQVTQMGQEVILRCVPISNHLYFYWYRQILGQKVEFLVSFYNNEISEKSEIFDDQFSVERPDGSNFTLKIRSTKLEDSAMYFCASSEALRWETQYFGPGTRLLVL.

This clonotype showed up many times. The chain joins TRBV7-9 to TRBJ2-7, with D possibly matching TRBD1 (6 bases). The CDR3 extends over 15 amino acids. V was pared by 5 bases and J by 2 bases, with 16 bases between. Germline V gives CDR1 SEHNR, CDR2 FQNEAQ (reference sequence). In DNA form, the CDR3 reads TGTGCCAGCAGCACCCTCGACAGGCCGACCTACGAGCAGTACTTC. It encodes CASSTLDRPTYEQYF.

This clonotype was seen repeatedly, ten times or more. The gene calls are TRBV11-2 and TRBJ2-5; TRBD2 aligns across 8 bases. J was trimmed by 2 bases and V by 1 base; bases with no gene match: 9. This CDR3 spans 17 amino acids. Germline V gives CDR1 SGHAT, CDR2 FQNNGV. The CDR3 nucleotides read TGTGCCAGCAGCTTAGCCGCGGGGGGCAGGTTTCAAGAGACCCAGTACTTC. This encodes CASSLAAGGRFQETQYF.

This clonotype was observed at least ten times. The chain uses TRBV5-4 and TRBJ2-2; D possibly corresponds to TRBD2 (6 bases). Germline V CDR1 and CDR2: SGHNT, YYREEE (reference sequence). The CDR3 is made up of 13 amino acids. Trimming shortened V by 9 bases and J by 5 bases, and 14 bases separated the two germline ends. The CDR3 protein is CATEGTPTGELFF. The CDR3, as DNA: TGTGCCACCGAAGGGACTCCGACCGGGGAGCTGTTTTTT.